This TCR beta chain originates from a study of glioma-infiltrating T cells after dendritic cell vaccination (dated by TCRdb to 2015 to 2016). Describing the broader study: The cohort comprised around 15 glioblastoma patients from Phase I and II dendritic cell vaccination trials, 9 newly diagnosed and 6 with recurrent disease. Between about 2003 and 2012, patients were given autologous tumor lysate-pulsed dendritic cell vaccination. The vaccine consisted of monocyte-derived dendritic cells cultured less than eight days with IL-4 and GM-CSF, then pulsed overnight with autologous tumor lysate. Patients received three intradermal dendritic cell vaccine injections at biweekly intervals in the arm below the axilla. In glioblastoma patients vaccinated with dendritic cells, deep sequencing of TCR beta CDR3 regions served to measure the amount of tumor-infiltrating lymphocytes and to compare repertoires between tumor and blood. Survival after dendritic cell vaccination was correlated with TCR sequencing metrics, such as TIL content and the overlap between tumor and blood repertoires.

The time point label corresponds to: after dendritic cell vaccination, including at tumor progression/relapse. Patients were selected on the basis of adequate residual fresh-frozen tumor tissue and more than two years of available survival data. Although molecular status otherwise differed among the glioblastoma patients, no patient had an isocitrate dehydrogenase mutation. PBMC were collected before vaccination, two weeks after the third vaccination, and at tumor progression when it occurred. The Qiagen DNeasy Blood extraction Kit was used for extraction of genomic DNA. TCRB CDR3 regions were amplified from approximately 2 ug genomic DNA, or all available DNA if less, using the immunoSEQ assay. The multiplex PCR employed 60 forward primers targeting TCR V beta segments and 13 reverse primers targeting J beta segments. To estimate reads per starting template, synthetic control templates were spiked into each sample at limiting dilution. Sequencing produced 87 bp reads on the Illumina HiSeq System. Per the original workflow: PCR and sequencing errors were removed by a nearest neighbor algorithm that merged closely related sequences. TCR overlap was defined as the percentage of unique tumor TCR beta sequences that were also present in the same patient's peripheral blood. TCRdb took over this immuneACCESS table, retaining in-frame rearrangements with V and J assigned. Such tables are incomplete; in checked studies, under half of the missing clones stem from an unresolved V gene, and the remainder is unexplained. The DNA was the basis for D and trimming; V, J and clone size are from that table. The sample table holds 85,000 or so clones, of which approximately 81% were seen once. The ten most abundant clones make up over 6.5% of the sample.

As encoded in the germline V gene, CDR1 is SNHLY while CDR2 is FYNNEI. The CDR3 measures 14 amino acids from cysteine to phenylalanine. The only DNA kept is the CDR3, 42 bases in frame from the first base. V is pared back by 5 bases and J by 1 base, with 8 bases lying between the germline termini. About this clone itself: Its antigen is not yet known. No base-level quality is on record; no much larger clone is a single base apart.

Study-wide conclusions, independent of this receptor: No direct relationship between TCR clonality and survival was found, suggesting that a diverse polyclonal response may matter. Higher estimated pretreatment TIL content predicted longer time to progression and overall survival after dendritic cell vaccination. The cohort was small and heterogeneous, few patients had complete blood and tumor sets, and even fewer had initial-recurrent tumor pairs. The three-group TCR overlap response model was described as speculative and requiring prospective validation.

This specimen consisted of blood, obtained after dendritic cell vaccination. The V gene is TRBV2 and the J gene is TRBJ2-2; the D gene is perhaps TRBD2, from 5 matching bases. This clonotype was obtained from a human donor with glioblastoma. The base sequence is TGTGCCAGCAGTATGACTAAGAACACCGGGGAGCTGTTTTTT. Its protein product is CASSMTKNTGELFF. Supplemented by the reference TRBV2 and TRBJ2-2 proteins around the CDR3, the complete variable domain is EPEVTQTPSHQVTQMGQEVILRCVPISNHLYFYWYRQILGQKVEFLVSFYNNEISEKSEIFDDQFSVERPDGSNFTLKIRSTKLEDSAMYFCASSMTKNTGELFFGEGSRLTVL.